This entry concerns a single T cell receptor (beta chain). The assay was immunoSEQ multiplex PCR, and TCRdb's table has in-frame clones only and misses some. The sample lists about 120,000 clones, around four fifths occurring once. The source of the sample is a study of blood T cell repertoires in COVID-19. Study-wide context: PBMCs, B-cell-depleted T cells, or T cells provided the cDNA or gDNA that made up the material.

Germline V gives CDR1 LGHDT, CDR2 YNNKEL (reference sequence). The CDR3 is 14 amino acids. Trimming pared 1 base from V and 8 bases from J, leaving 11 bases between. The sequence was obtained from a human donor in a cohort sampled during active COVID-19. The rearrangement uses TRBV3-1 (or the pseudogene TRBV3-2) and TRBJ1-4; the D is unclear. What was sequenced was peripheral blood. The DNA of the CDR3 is TGTGCCAGCAGCCAAGGGGCCAGAGGGGAAAAACTGTTTTTT. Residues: CASSQGARGEKLFF.